The 24 T cell receptor beta chains below all came from one sample that was sequenced in a study of T cell responses to AZD1222 COVID-19 vaccine. Only in-frame clones appear in the TCRdb table, and some are missing; sequencing was by immunoSEQ multiplex PCR. The data show under 150,000 clones, 90% to 95% seen once. The sample consisted of peripheral blood, taken on day 0 of AZD1222 vaccination. The origin of the receptors is an adult in good health.

V is TRBV5-6 and J is TRBJ1-1; a weak D match, TRBD1 (6 bases). V lost 2 bases to trimming and J lost 4 bases, with 15 bases between them. CDR3 size: 15 residues. From germline, CDR1 is SGHDT and CDR2 YYEEEE. The CDR3 coding sequence is TGTGCCAGCAGCTTACCCCAGGGGCGCGGCACTGAAGCTTTCTTT. The encoded protein is CASSLPQGRGTEAFF.

V is TRBV3-1 (or the pseudogene TRBV3-2) and J is TRBJ2-7, with D unresolved. The V gene's germline CDR1 is LGHDT and CDR2 YNNKEL (reference sequence). Trimming removed 8 bases at V and 1 base at J, with 12 bases between. This CDR3 is 13 amino acids long. The CDR3 DNA follows: TGTGCCAGCGCGTGGGCCTTATCCTACGAGCAGTACTTC. Translated, it gives CASAWALSYEQYF.

V usage is TRBV7-9 and J usage is TRBJ2-3; 9 bases are shared with TRBD2. CDR3 size: 19 residues. The V gene end was trimmed by 7 bases and the J gene end by 0 bases; junction bases not matched to a gene: 17. The V gene's germline CDR1 is SEHNR and CDR2 FQNEAQ (reference sequence). CDR3 region: CASIWERLAETTSTDTQYF. CDR3 sequence (DNA): TGTGCCAGCATATGGGAGAGACTAGCGGAAACGACTAGCACAGATACGCAGTATTTT.

This sequence joins TRBV10-2 and TRBJ2-3, with no clear D. V lost 3 bases to trimming and J lost 2 bases, with 9 bases between them. Germline assignment: CDR1 WSHSY and CDR2 SAAADI. The CDR3 is 14 amino acids. Here the CDR3 DNA reads TGCGCCAGCAGTGAAGAAGTGAACACAGATACGCAGTATTTT. Protein product: CASSEEVNTDTQYF.

The chain links TRBV25-1 to TRBJ2-3; tentative D call: TRBD1 (5 bases). Germline V gives CDR1 MGHDK, CDR2 SYGVNS. Trimming pared 10 bases from V and 4 bases from J, leaving 18 bases between. The length of the CDR3 is 14 residues. CDR3 sequence: CATPTRGLADTQYF. The CDR3 DNA sequence: TGTGCCACCCCTACAAGGGGTTTAGCAGATACGCAGTATTTT.

The rearrangement links TRBV11-3 to TRBJ2-7; 11 nucleotides match TRBD1. Per germline, CDR1 SGHNT and CDR2 YENEEA. V was pared by 5 bases and J by 6 bases, with 3 bases of the junction left unmatched. CDR3 length: 13 residues. The CDR3 sequence is CASSTGTGGEQYF. CDR3 in DNA: TGTGCCAGCAGCACCGGGACAGGGGGCGAGCAGTACTTC.

This chain links TRBV28 with TRBJ1-2, with D tentatively TRBD1 (6 bases). Germline V gives CDR1 MDHEN, CDR2 SYDVKM. V was clipped by 5 bases and J by 4 bases, with 17 bases between them. The CDR3 is made up of 15 amino acids. The CDR3 DNA is TGTGCCAGCAGTCCCCGGGGGGGCTGGGGCTATGGCTACACCTTC. Translating it yields CASSPRGGWGYGYTF.

V gene TRBV19 combines with J gene TRBJ1-5; D unresolved. V was clipped by 7 bases and J by 4 bases, with 14 bases between them. The CDR3 has 14 residues. Germline V gene sequence: CDR1 LNHDA, CDR2 SQIVND (reference sequence). The CDR3 reads CASTPGRFNQPQHF. CDR3 bases: TGTGCCAGTACTCCCGGGAGGTTTAATCAGCCCCAGCATTTT.

This clone appeared a single time. The chain combines TRBV28 with TRBJ1-2; 8 bases align to TRBD1. Trimming removed 1 base from V and 8 bases from J; junction bases left unmatched: 9. Per the germline V gene, CDR1 is MDHEN and CDR2 is SYDVKM. The CDR3 totals 15 residues. The CDR3 region has the DNA TGTGCCAGCAGTTTATCCGGGGCAGGGGGCATAGGCTACACCTTC. Its protein is CASSLSGAGGIGYTF.

The gene calls are TRBV19 and TRBJ2-7; 10 bases fit TRBD1. CDR1 is LNHDA, CDR2 SQIVND, per germline (reference sequence). The CDR3 consists of 15 residues. Losses at the gene ends were 5 bases for V and 3 bases for J; bases not matched to a gene: 7. The CDR3 sequence is CASSAGTGDLYEQYF. As DNA, the CDR3 is TGTGCCAGTAGTGCCGGGACAGGGGACCTCTACGAGCAGTACTTC. Drawing the rest from reference TRBV19 and TRBJ2-7, the complete variable domain is DGGITQSPKYLFRKEGQNVTLSCEQNLNHDAMYWYRQDPGQGLRLIYYSQIVNDFQKGDIAEGYSVSREKKESFPLTVTSAQKNPTAFYLCASSAGTGDLYEQYFGPGTRLTVT.

This clone is a singleton in its sample. This rearrangement joins TRBV28 to TRBJ1-2, with 11 bases that match TRBD1. J was trimmed by 4 bases and V by 6 bases; bases with no gene match: 10. The CDR3 sequence is 16 residues long. Germline V gene data show CDR1 as MDHEN and CDR2 as SYDVKM. The CDR3 loop reads CASRTGTGGKGYGYTF. CDR3 DNA: TGTGCCAGCAGAACCGGGACAGGGGGGAAGGGCTATGGCTACACCTTC.

The rearrangement uses TRBV15 and TRBJ2-5; D is unresolved. Per the germline V gene, CDR1 is LNHNV and CDR2 is YYDKDF (reference sequence). CDR3 size: 13 residues. Trimming took off 0 bases at V and 4 bases at J, with 6 bases between the two ends. CDR3 nucleotide sequence: TGTGCCACCAGCAGAGATCGAGGAGAGACCCAGTACTTC. It is translated as CATSRDRGETQYF. The full variable domain, with the rest looked up from reference TRBV15 and TRBJ2-5, is DAMVIQNPRYQVTQFGKPVTLSCSQTLNHNVMYWYQQKSSQAPKLLFHYYDKDFNNEADTPDNFQSRRPNTSFCFLDIRSPGLGDTAMYLCATSRDRGETQYFGPGTRLLVL.

The CDR3 sequence: CASGLLASGFSEQYF. The CDR3 region has the DNA TGTGCTAGTGGTTTGTTGGCTAGCGGTTTTTCCGAGCAGTACTTC. The V gene is TRBV12-5, the J gene TRBJ2-7; 7 bases line up with TRBD2. Losses at the gene ends were 2 bases for V and 6 bases for J; bases not matched to a gene: 10. Per germline, CDR1 LGHNT and CDR2 FRNRAP. The CDR3 contains 15 residues.

The chain links TRBV28 to TRBJ1-2, with D possibly matching TRBD1 (6 bases). CDR1 MDHEN and CDR2 SYDVKM come from the germline V gene. This CDR3 region has 13 residues. V was clipped by 5 bases and J by 8 bases, with 15 bases between them. The CDR3 nucleotides are TGTGCCAGCAGTCTTCCTACAGGGTCAGGCTACACCTTC. This gives the protein CASSLPTGSGYTF.

The chain is built from TRBV28 and TRBJ2-5; 16 bases are shared with TRBD2. The trim removed 3 bases at V and 4 bases at J, leaving 5 bases unmatched. Germline-derived CDR1 and CDR2 are MDHEN and SYDVKM. CDR3 length: 17 residues. The CDR3 protein is CASSLGLAGGQGETQYF. The DNA of the CDR3 is TGTGCCAGCAGTTTGGGACTAGCGGGAGGGCAGGGAGAGACCCAGTACTTC. Combining the CDR3 with reference TRBV28 and TRBJ2-5 gives the whole variable domain DVKVTQSSRYLVKRTGEKVFLECVQDMDHENMFWYRQDPGLGLRLIYFSYDVKMKEKGDIPEGYSVSREKKERFSLILESASTNQTSMYLCASSLGLAGGQGETQYFGPGTRLLVL.

Only a few counts were recorded for this clone. The chain couples TRBV7-3 to TRBJ2-7; 8 bases agree with TRBD2. Germline trimming cut 5 bases from V and 6 bases from J; bases unmatched to any gene: 21. In germline, CDR1 is SGHTA, CDR2 FQGTGA. The CDR3 covers 18 residues. The CDR3 bases are TGTGCCAGCAGCCCTCGGGACATAGAACCGGGACTAGTTCTCGAGCAGTACTTC. As protein: CASSPRDIEPGLVLEQYF.

The V call is TRBV27, the J call TRBJ1-2; 7 nucleotides align to TRBD1. The length of the CDR3 is 17 residues. V dropped 2 bases and J dropped 3; count of bases not matched to a gene: 12. Germline assignment: CDR1 MNHEY and CDR2 SMNVEV (reference sequence). This CDR3 is CASSLRSRGGIDYGYTF. The DNA for the CDR3 is TGTGCCAGCAGTTTAAGATCGCGAGGGGGCATCGACTATGGCTACACCTTC.

This clone was counted a single time. The CDR3 reads CASSYWDLATNEKLFF. The CDR3 nucleotides read TGTGCCAGCAGTTACTGGGACCTTGCAACTAATGAAAAACTGTTTTTT. This sequence joins TRBV28 and TRBJ1-4; D possibly corresponds to TRBD1 (5 bases). V gave up 4 bases and J gave up 0 bases, with 12 bases separating them. The CDR3 runs to 16 residues. CDR1 is MDHEN and CDR2 is SYDVKM in the germline V gene.

The J gene is TRBJ2-7, the V gene TRBV28; 9 bases match TRBD2. Germline CDR1 MDHEN, CDR2 SYDVKM. Germline trimming cut 3 bases from V and 2 bases from J; bases unmatched to any gene: 8. CDR3 length equals 16 residues. The DNA for the CDR3 is TGTGCCAGCAGTTTTTCGACTAGCGGAGTTCCCTACGAGCAGTACTTC. This sequence encodes CASSFSTSGVPYEQYF.

This chain connects TRBV18 to TRBJ1-1; D call uncertain. This CDR3 is 12 amino acids long. V was clipped by 1 base and J by 11 bases, with 11 bases between them. Per the germline V gene, CDR1 is KGHSH and CDR2 is LQKENI. CDR3 protein: CASSPQREDAFF. The CDR3 bases are TGTGCCAGCTCACCACAAAGGGAGGACGCTTTCTTT. Complete variable domain (other parts from reference TRBV18 and TRBJ1-1): NAGVMQNPRHLVRRRGQEARLRCSPMKGHSHVYWYRQLPEEGLKFMVYLQKENIIDESGMPKERFSAEFPKEGPSILRIQQVVRGDSAAYFCASSPQREDAFFGQGTRLTVV.

This chain joins TRBV12-3 or TRBV12-4 and TRBJ2-1; TRBD2 might be the D (6 bases). The CDR3 runs to 13 residues. Trimming stripped 6 bases from V and 4 bases from J, with 10 bases between. The CDR3 is CASRAGEYNEQFF. The CDR3 nucleotides are TGTGCCAGCAGAGCGGGTGAATACAATGAGCAGTTCTTC.

The rearrangement uses TRBV9 and TRBJ1-5; D call uncertain. The CDR3 sequence is 14 residues long. CDR1 is SGDLS and CDR2 is YYNGEE in the germline V gene. Trimming cost V 0 bases and J 4 bases, with 8 bases left between them. The chain's CDR3 is CASSVASSNQPQHF. CDR3 nucleotides: TGTGCCAGCAGCGTAGCCAGCAGTAATCAGCCCCAGCATTTT.

This clone is a singleton in its sample. The genes are TRBV2 and TRBJ2-5, with D perhaps matching TRBD2 (6 bases). V lost 6 bases and J lost 4, with 12 bases in between. Germline-derived CDR1 and CDR2 are SNHLY and FYNNEI. The length of the CDR3 is 13 residues. CDR3 nucleotide sequence: TGTGCCAGCAGCCGCGCCGGGGGAGAGACCCAGTACTTC. This encodes CASSRAGGETQYF.

The rearrangement uses TRBV19 and TRBJ2-7, with TRBD1 identical over 7 bases. The V and J ends lost 5 bases and 2 bases, in that order; junction bases with no gene match: 9. Germline CDR1 and CDR2: LNHDA and SQIVND (reference sequence). The CDR3 has 15 residues. In DNA form, the CDR3 reads TGTGCCAGTAGTCCGAAGGAGGACAGGACCTACGAGCAGTACTTC. It codes for CASSPKEDRTYEQYF.